This T cell receptor beta chain appears in the sequencing data of a study of shared clonotypes between healthy human individuals (dated by TCRdb to the early 2020s). With respect to the entire study: The cohort included three men and two women between 18 and 49 years of age. For each donor, three plates each were used for CD4 naive and CD4 memory, two plates were used for CD8 naive, and one plate was used for CD8 memory. To estimate repertoire size and how much clonotype sharing occurs between individuals, the study deeply sequenced the blood TCR repertoires of five healthy adults. Libraries were prepared and TCR repertoires were sequenced by different laboratories using diverse techniques, in order to increase sequencing depth and limit assay-specific biases. Between about 0.94 and 8.9 billion PBMCs per donor were obtained by leukapheresis. Study-wide conclusions, independent of this receptor: Sharing across several donors was observed for around 5% of naive CD4, 3% to 4% of naive CD8, 2.3% of memory CD4, and about 0.4% of memory CD8 clonotypes. Clonotypes shared by all four sorted-subset donors showed higher generation probabilities than non-shared clonotypes. Naive subsets generally had larger estimated clonotype richness than memory subsets did. The small number of donors limited the genetic and exposure-history diversity represented. Incomplete sequencing was indicated by rarefaction of sorted-subset datasets, despite the large sequencing depth. Pairwise subsampling led to the expectation that sequencing depth would affect the degree of clonotype sharing among donors. Only blood was sampled, and tissue TCR repertoires likely differ from those in blood.

There are 18 amino acids in the CDR3, from cysteine to phenylalanine inclusive. The sequence is cut down to CDR3 DNA, 54 bases in frame from base 1. Trimming removed 3 bases from V and 3 bases from J; the gene matches leave 17 bases unexplained. Taken from the germline V gene, the CDR1 and CDR2 loops are MGHRA and YSYEKL. The donors were healthy, HIV-negative adults with no recently reported acute infections or vaccinations. Every donor was a Caucasian adult residing in Nashville, Tennessee, USA. Magnetic negative selection was used to enrich CD4+ T cells, after which naive cells were positively selected on CD45RA and the negative fraction became the memory subset. Blood was obtained by leukapheresis, after which PBMCs were separated by Ficoll-Histopaque density gradient centrifugation and cryopreserved in liquid nitrogen vapor phase. Purity and quantity of every magnetically sorted T cell population were checked by analytical flow cytometry. From each sorted fraction, genomic DNA was isolated and quantified by UV absorbance on a Nanodrop 2000c.

In regard to this clone: It has no known antigen specificity. One base away there is no much larger clone; base qualities are not given.

Using the deep immunoSEQ assay, TCR CDR3 regions were amplified from genomic DNA by multiplex PCR. Extracted genomic DNA from each cell subset was spread evenly across all wells of several immunoSEQ 96-well plates, with each plate serving as a replicate. For sorted subsets, approximately 0.2 ug of genomic DNA, equivalent to tens of thousands of T cell genomes, went into each replicate PCR. Purified libraries were quantified with a Qubit 3.0 fluorometer, sized on a Bioanalyzer 2100, and re-quantified with the KAPA Library Quantification kit. A separate single-read 150-cycle Illumina NextSeq 550 flow cell was used to sequence each immunoSEQ 96-well plate. In the paper's pipeline: Because the immunoSEQ output included only junctional sequences and no quality scores, the filtering could not be the same as the filtering used for full-length reads. Sequences were annotated with PyIR, a Python wrapper for IgBLAST v1.9, using IMGT germline references to assign V/J genes and CDR3. Reads with weak V/J assignments (E-value above 1e-6), missing CDR3, stop codons, out-of-frame junctions, or ambiguous translated residues were removed. V3J clonotypes were defined by identical inferred V gene, J gene, and CDR3 amino acid sequence. The percentage overlap between two repertoires was calculated by dividing the number of shared unique clonotypes by the size of the smaller repertoire. Richness of each repertoire was evaluated using RTK rarefaction, the Chao1 estimator, and Recon v2.1 estimates of unobserved clonotypes. Generation probabilities for all TCRbeta clonotypes obtained by the gDNA method from a handful of donors were computed using OLGA. TCRdb carries this immuneACCESS record with in-frame sequences only. Its versions omit some clonotypes, under half of them owing to an unresolved V gene in the studies checked, with the rest unexplained. That table gives V, J and clone size, and the DNA gave D and trimming. Here the sample has 1.4 million to 1.5 million clones; approximately 97% occur a single time. The ten top clones hold approximately 1.1% of the sample.

Sequenced sample: naive CD4+ T cells sorted from blood. This sample's cell subset or site label indicates: CD45RA+ positively selected. The clonotype comes from a man aged 25 to 40 in good health. The chain was built from TRBV4-1 and TRBJ2-7, with 7 bases aligning to TRBD1. The CDR3 protein is CASSHGTVSTFFDYEQYF. The sequence in DNA is TGCGCCAGCAGCCACGGGACAGTGTCCACCTTCTTCGACTACGAGCAGTACTTC.